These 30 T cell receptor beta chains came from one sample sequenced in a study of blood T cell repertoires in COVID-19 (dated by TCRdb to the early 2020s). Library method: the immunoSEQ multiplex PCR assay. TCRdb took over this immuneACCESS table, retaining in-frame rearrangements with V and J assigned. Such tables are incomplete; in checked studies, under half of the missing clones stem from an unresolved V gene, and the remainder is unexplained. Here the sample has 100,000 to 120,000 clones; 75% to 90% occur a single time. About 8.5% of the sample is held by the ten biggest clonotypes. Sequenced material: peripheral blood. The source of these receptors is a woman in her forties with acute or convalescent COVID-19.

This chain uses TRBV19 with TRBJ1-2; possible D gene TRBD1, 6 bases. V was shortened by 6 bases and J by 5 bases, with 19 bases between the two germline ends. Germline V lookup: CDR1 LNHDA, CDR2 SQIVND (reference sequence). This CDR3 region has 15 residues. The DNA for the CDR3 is TGTGCCAGTAGGACCATAAGTCAGGGGAAATATGGCTACACCTTC. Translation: CASRTISQGKYGYTF.

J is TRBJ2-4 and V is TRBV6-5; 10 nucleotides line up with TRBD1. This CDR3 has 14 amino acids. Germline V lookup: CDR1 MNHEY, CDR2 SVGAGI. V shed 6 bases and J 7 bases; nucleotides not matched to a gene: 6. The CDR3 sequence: CASRSTGGANIQYF. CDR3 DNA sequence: TGTGCCAGCAGGTCGACAGGGGGCGCGAACATTCAGTACTTC.

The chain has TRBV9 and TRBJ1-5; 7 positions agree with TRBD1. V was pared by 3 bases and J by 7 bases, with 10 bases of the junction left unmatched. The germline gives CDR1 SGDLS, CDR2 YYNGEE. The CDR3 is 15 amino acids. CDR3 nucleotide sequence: TGTGCCAGCAGCGAAAGGGGGCACGGAGGGCAGCCCCAGCATTTT. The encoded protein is CASSERGHGGQPQHF. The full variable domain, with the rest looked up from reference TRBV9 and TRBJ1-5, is DSGVTQTPKHLITATGQRVTLRCSPRSGDLSVYWYQQSLDQGLQFLIQYYNGEERAKGNILERFSAQQFPDLHSELNLSSLELGDSALYFCASSERGHGGQPQHFGDGTRLSIL.

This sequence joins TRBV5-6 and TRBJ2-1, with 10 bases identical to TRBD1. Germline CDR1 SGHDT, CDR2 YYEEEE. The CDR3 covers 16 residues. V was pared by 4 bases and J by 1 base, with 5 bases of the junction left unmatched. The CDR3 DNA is TGTGCCAGCAGCGGCGACAGGGGGCGATCCTACAATGAGCAGTTCTTC. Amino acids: CASSGDRGRSYNEQFF.

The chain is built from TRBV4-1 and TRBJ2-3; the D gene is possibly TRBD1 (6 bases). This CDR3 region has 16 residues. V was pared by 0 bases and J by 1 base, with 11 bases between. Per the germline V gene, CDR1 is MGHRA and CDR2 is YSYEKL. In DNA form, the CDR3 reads TGCGCCAGCAGCCAAGACCTCAGGACAGGCACAGATACGCAGTATTTT. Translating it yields CASSQDLRTGTDTQYF.

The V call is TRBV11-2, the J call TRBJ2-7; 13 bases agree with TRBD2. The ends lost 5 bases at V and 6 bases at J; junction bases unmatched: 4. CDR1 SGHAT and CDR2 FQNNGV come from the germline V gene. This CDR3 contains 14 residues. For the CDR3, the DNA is TGTGCCAGCAGCCCACTAGCGGGGGGGCGCGAGCAGTACTTC. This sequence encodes CASSPLAGGREQYF.

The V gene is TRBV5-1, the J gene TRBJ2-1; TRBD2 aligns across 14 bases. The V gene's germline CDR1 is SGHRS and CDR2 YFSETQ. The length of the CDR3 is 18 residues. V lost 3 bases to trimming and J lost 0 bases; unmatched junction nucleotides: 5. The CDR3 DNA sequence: TGCGCCAGCAGCTCCGGGACTAGCGGGGGTAGCTCCTACAATGAGCAGTTCTTC. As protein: CASSSGTSGGSSYNEQFF.

DNA of the CDR3: TGTGCCAGCAGTGTAGTTAGCGGGGGGGCCAATGAGCAGTTCTTC. Amino acid sequence: CASSVVSGGANEQFF. V is TRBV2 and J is TRBJ2-1, with 11 bases identical to TRBD2. The CDR3 is 15 amino acids. CDR1 is SNHLY, CDR2 FYNNEI, per germline. The ends lost 4 bases at V and 6 bases at J; junction bases unmatched: 5.

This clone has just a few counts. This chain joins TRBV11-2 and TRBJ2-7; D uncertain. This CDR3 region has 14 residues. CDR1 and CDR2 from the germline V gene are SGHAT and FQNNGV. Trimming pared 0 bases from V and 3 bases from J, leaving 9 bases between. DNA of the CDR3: TGTGCCAGCAGCTTAGATCTTTCGGGCTACGAGCAGTACTTC. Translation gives CASSLDLSGYEQYF. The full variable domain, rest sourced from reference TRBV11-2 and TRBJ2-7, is EAGVAQSPRYKIIEKRQSVAFWCNPISGHATLYWYQQILGQGPKLLIQFQNNGVVDDSQLPKDRFSAERLKGVDSTLKIQPAKLEDSAVYLCASSLDLSGYEQYFGPGTRLTVT.

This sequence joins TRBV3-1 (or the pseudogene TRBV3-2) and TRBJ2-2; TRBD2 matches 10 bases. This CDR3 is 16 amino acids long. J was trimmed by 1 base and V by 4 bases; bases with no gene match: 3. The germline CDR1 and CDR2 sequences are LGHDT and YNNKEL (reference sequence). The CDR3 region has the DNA TGTGCCAGCAGCCCAACTAGCGGGGAGAACACCGGGGAGCTGTTTTTT. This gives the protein CASSPTSGENTGELFF.

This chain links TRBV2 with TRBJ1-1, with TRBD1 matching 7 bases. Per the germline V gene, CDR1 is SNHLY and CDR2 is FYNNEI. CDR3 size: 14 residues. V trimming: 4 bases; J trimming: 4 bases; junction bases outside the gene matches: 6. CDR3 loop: CASSGTTGPTEAFF. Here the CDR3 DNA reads TGTGCCAGCAGTGGGACGACAGGGCCCACTGAAGCTTTCTTT.

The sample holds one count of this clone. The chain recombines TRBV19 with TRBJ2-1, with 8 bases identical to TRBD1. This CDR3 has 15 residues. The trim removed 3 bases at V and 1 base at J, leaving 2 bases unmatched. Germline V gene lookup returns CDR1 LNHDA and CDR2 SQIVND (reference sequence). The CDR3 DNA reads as TGTGCCAGTAGTATGACAGGGGCGTCCTACAATGAGCAGTTCTTC. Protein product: CASSMTGASYNEQFF. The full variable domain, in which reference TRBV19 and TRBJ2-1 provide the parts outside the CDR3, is DGGITQSPKYLFRKEGQNVTLSCEQNLNHDAMYWYRQDPGQGLRLIYYSQIVNDFQKGDIAEGYSVSREKKESFPLTVTSAQKNPTAFYLCASSMTGASYNEQFFGPGTRLTVL.

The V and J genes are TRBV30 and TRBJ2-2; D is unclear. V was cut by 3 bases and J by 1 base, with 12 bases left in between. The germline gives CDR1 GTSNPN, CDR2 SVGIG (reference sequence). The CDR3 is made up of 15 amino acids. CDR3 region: CAWRIEAKNTGELFF. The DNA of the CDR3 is TGTGCCTGGAGAATCGAAGCGAAGAACACCGGGGAGCTGTTTTTT.

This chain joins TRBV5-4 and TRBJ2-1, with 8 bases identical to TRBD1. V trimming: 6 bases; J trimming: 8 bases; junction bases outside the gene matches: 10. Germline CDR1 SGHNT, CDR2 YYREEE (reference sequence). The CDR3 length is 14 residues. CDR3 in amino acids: CASKRAGGRDEQFF. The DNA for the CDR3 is TGTGCCAGCAAAAGGGCAGGGGGCAGAGATGAGCAGTTCTTC. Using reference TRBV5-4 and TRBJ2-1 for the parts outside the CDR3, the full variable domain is ETGVTQSPTHLIKTRGQQVTLRCSSQSGHNTVSWYQQALGQGPQFIFQYYREEENGRGNFPPRFSGLQFPNYSSELNVNALELDDSALYLCASKRAGGRDEQFFGPGTRLTVL.

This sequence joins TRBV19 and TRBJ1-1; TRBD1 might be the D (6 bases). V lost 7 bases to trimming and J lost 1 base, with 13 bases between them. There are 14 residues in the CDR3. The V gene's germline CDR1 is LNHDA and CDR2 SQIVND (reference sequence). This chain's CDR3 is CASISDRRNTEAFF. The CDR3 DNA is TGTGCCAGTATTTCAGACAGGCGGAACACTGAAGCTTTCTTT.

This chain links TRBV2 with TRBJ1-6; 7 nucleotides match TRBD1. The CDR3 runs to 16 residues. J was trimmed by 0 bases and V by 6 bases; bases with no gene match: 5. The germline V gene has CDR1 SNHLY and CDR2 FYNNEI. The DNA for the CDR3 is TGTGCCAGCAGGACAGGGTCTAGCTCCTATAATTCACCCCTCCACTTT. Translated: CASRTGSSSYNSPLHF. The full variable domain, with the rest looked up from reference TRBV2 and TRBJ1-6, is EPEVTQTPSHQVTQMGQEVILRCVPISNHLYFYWYRQILGQKVEFLVSFYNNEISEKSEIFDDQFSVERPDGSNFTLKIRSTKLEDSAMYFCASRTGSSSYNSPLHFGNGTRLTVT.

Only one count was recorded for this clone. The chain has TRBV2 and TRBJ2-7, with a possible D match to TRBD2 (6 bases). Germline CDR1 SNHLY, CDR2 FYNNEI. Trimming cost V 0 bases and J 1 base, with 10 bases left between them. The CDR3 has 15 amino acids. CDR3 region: CASSEALGLSYEQYF. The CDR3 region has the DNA TGTGCCAGCAGTGAAGCTCTGGGACTTTCCTACGAGCAGTACTTC.

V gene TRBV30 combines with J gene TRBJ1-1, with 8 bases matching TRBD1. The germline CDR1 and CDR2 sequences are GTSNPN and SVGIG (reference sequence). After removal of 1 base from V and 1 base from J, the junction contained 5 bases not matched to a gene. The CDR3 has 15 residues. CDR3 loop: CAWSGNRGRNTEAFF. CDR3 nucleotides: TGTGCCTGGAGTGGGAACAGGGGGAGGAACACTGAAGCTTTCTTT.

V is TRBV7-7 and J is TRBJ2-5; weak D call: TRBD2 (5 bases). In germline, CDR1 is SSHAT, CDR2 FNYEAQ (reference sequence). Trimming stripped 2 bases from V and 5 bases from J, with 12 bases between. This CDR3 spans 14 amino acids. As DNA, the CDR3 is TGTGCCAGCAGCTTATACGGTGGAGGCGAGACCCAGTACTTC. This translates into CASSLYGGGETQYF.

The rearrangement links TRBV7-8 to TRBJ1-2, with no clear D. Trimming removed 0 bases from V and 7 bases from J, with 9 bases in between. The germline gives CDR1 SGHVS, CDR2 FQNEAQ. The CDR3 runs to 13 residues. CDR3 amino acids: CASSLAVAVGYTF. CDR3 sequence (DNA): TGTGCCAGCAGCTTAGCCGTGGCCGTTGGCTACACCTTC.

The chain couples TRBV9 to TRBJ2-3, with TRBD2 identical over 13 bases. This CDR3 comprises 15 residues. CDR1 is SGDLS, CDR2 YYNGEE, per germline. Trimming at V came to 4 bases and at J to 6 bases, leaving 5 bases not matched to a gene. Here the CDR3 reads CASSQVTSGGDTQYF. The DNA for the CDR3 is TGTGCCAGCAGCCAAGTGACTAGCGGGGGGGATACGCAGTATTTT.

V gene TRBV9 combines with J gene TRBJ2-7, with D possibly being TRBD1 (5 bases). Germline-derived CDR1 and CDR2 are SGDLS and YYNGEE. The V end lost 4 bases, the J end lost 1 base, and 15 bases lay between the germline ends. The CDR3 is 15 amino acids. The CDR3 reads CASSPYRGNSYEQYF. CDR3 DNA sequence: TGTGCCAGCAGCCCCTATAGGGGTAATTCCTACGAGCAGTACTTC.

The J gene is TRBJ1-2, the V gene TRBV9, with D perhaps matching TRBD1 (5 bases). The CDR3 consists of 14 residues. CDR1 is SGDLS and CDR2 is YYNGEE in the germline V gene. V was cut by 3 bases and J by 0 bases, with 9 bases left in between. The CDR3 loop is CASSDRPTNYGYTF. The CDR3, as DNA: TGTGCCAGCAGCGACAGGCCGACTAACTATGGCTACACCTTC.

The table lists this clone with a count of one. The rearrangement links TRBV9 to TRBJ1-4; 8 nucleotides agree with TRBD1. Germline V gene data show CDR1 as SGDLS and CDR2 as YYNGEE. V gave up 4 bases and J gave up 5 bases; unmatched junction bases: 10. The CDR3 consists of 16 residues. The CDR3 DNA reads TGTGCCAGCAGCATAACTGTTGGACAGGGAAATGAAAAACTGTTTTTT. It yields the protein CASSITVGQGNEKLFF.

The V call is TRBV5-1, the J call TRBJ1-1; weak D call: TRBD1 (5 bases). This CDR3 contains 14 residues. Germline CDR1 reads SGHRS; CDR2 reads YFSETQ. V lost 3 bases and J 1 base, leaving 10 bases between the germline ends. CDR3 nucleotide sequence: TGCGCCAGCAGCTCCCGGGGGGAGAACACTGAAGCTTTCTTT. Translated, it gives CASSSRGENTEAFF.

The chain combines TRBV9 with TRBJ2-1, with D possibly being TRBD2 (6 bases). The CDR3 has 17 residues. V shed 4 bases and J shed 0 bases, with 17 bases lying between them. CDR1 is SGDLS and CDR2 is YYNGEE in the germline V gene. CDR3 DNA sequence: TGTGCCAGCAGCTCCAGCGGGCGGGGAGGCTCCTACAATGAGCAGTTCTTC. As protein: CASSSSGRGGSYNEQFF.

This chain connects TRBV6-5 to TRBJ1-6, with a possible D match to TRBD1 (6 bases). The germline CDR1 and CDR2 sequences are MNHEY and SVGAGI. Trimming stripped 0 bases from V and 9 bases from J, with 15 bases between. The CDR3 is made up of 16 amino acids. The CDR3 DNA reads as TGTGCCAGCAGTTACTCGCGGCCAGGGGACGGTTCACCCCTCCACTTT. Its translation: CASSYSRPGDGSPLHF.

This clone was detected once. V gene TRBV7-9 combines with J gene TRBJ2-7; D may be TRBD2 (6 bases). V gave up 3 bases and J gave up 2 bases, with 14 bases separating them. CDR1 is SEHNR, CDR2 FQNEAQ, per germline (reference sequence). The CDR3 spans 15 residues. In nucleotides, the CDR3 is TGTGCCAGCAGCTTTTCCGGGACTCCTCCCTACGAGCAGTACTTC. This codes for CASSFSGTPPYEQYF.

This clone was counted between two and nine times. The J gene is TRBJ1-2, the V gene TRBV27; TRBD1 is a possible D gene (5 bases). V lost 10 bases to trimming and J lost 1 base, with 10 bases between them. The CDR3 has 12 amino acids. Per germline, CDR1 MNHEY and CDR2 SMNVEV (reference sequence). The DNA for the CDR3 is TGTGCCACCCTACAGGATAACTATGGCTACACCTTC. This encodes CATLQDNYGYTF.

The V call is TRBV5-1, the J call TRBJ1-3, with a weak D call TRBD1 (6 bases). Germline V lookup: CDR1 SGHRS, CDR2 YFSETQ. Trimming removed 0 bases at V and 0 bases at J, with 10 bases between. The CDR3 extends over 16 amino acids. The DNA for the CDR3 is TGCGCCAGCAGCTTGGATGGACAGTCCTCTGGAAACACCATATATTTT. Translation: CASSLDGQSSGNTIYF.